Listed here are 25 T cell receptor beta chains from one sample, sequenced in a study of T cell responses to AZD1222 COVID-19 vaccine. Assay used: immunoSEQ multiplex PCR; TCRdb lists only in-frame clones, some missing. The repertoire has 180,000 or so clones, about 94% of them found once; the top ten carry approximately 1%. The specimen comprised peripheral blood, sampled 28 days after the second AZD1222 dose. Every receptor here comes from an adult who received the AZD1222 COVID-19 vaccine.

This chain uses TRBV28 with TRBJ1-1; maybe TRBD1 (5 bases). V was trimmed by 7 bases and J by 4 bases, leaving 10 bases between them. In germline, CDR1 is MDHEN, CDR2 SYDVKM. The CDR3 runs to 12 residues. The CDR3 loop is CASTGGGTEAFF. CDR3 bases: TGTGCCAGCACCGGGGGGGGCACTGAAGCTTTCTTT.

The rearrangement uses TRBV12-3 or TRBV12-4 and TRBJ2-1; 9 nucleotides agree with TRBD1. This CDR3 region has 12 residues. V was clipped by 8 bases and J by 4 bases; unmatched bases: 0. For the CDR3, the DNA is TGTGCCAGCGGGACAGGGTACAATGAGCAGTTCTTC. This codes for CASGTGYNEQFF.

The gene calls are TRBV18 and TRBJ2-1; possible D gene TRBD2, 5 bases. The length of the CDR3 is 14 residues. CDR1 and CDR2 (germline): KGHSH, LQKENI. Trimming left V 6 bases short and J 6 bases short, with 15 bases between. The DNA of the CDR3 is TGTGCCAGCTCGCCCCGAGAGGGATCCAATGAGCAGTTCTTC. It encodes CASSPREGSNEQFF.

The chain uses TRBV7-8 and TRBJ1-4, with TRBD1 as a possible D gene (5 bases). Germline V CDR1 and CDR2: SGHVS, FQNEAQ. The CDR3 is 15 amino acids. Trimming took off 5 bases at V and 8 bases at J, with 18 bases between the two ends. The CDR3 loop reads CASSVGTAINEKLFF. DNA of the CDR3: TGTGCCAGCAGCGTTGGGACGGCGATTAACGAAAAACTGTTTTTT.

The rearrangement joins TRBV10-3 to TRBJ1-5, with D possibly being TRBD1 (6 bases). Per germline, CDR1 ENHRY and CDR2 SYGVKD. The CDR3 contains 15 residues. Trimming took off 8 bases at V and 6 bases at J, with 20 bases between the two ends. The CDR3 DNA reads as TGTGCCATCCCCTGGCGGGGGGGGGCAAGTCAGCCCCAGCATTTT. Translating gives CAIPWRGGASQPQHF.

This chain joins TRBV5-6 and TRBJ1-3; tentatively, D is TRBD1 (5 bases). Germline V lookup: CDR1 SGHDT, CDR2 YYEEEE. This CDR3 has 16 residues. Trimming shortened V by 0 bases and J by 0 bases, and 10 bases separated the two germline ends. The CDR3 DNA sequence: TGTGCCAGCAGCTTGGTCGCCAGGGTCTCTGGAAACACCATATATTTT. Its translation is CASSLVARVSGNTIYF.

The J gene is TRBJ1-1, the V gene TRBV12-3 or TRBV12-4; D uncertain. V was clipped by 4 bases and J by 0 bases, with 3 bases between them. This CDR3 spans 12 amino acids. The CDR3 reads CASSYMNTEAFF. Here the CDR3 DNA reads TGTGCCAGCAGTTATATGAACACTGAAGCTTTCTTT.

The chain uses TRBV7-2 and TRBJ1-6, with 8 bases aligning to TRBD1. Germline trimming cut 4 bases from V and 5 bases from J; bases unmatched to any gene: 4. Germline assignment: CDR1 SGHTA and CDR2 FQGNSA. This CDR3 comprises 15 residues. DNA of the CDR3: TGTGCCAGCAGCTCGGACAGGGTCCATAATTCACCCCTCCACTTT. This translates into CASSSDRVHNSPLHF.

This clone was recorded only once. This chain uses TRBV4-2 with TRBJ1-1; D remains unclear. CDR1 and CDR2 from the germline V gene are LGHNA and YNFKEQ. The CDR3 is made up of 13 amino acids. V was shortened by 0 bases and J by 1 base, with 3 bases between the two germline ends. As DNA, the CDR3 is TGTGCCAGCAGCCAAGACTGGAACACTGAAGCTTTCTTT. This codes for CASSQDWNTEAFF.

The rearrangement links TRBV5-1 to TRBJ1-3; 7 bases fit TRBD1. After removal of 0 bases from V and 6 bases from J, the junction contained 6 bases not matched to a gene. Germline V gene lookup returns CDR1 SGHRS and CDR2 YFSETQ. CDR3 length: 15 amino acids. The CDR3: CASSLAGGQTNTIYF. In nucleotides, the CDR3 is TGCGCCAGCAGCTTGGCCGGGGGACAGACAAACACCATATATTTT.

The V gene is TRBV7-8, the J gene TRBJ1-6, with no clear D. The CDR3 loop spans 13 amino acids. V gave up 3 bases and J gave up 9 bases, with 9 bases separating them. Germline values: CDR1 SGHVS, CDR2 FQNEAQ. For the CDR3, the DNA is TGTGCCAGCAGCTTCCAATTTAGTTCACCCCTCCACTTT. Protein: CASSFQFSSPLHF.

The chain couples TRBV19 to TRBJ1-1, with a possible D match to TRBD1 (6 bases). The length of the CDR3 is 14 residues. V shed 3 bases and J shed 7 bases, with 15 bases lying between them. Per the germline V gene, CDR1 is LNHDA and CDR2 is SQIVND (reference sequence). The CDR3 DNA is TGTGCCAGTAGTATGGAGGGGGGCGGCTATGAAGCTTTCTTT. Translating it yields CASSMEGGGYEAFF.

This chain links TRBV5-5 with TRBJ2-2; 8 nucleotides agree with TRBD1. Germline V lookup: CDR1 SGHKS, CDR2 YYEKEE (reference sequence). The V gene end was trimmed by 5 bases and the J gene end by 7 bases; junction bases not matched to a gene: 7. The CDR3 covers 14 residues. The CDR3 bases are TGTGCCAGCAGATTTACAGGGGGTGTCGGGGAGCTGTTTTTT. Its translation is CASRFTGGVGELFF. Drawing the rest from reference TRBV5-5 and TRBJ2-2, the complete variable domain is DAGVTQSPTHLIKTRGQQVTLRCSPISGHKSVSWYQQVLGQGPQFIFQYYEKEERGRGNFPDRFSARQFPNYSSELNVNALLLGDSALYLCASRFTGGVGELFFGEGSRLTVL.

This clone appeared a single time. This rearrangement joins TRBV5-6 to TRBJ1-5; TRBD1 agrees at 7 bases. The trim removed 0 bases at V and 1 base at J, leaving 4 bases unmatched. Germline V gene lookup returns CDR1 SGHDT and CDR2 YYEEEE. CDR3 length: 16 amino acids. The CDR3 bases are TGTGCCAGCAGCTTGGCAGCCAGGGGGAGCAATCAGCCCCAGCATTTT. It specifies CASSLAARGSNQPQHF. Based on the CDR3 plus reference TRBV5-6 and TRBJ1-5, the full variable domain is DAGVTQSPTHLIKTRGQQVTLRCSPKSGHDTVSWYQQALGQGPQFIFQYYEEEERQRGNFPDRFSGHQFPNYSSELNVNALLLGDSALYLCASSLAARGSNQPQHFGDGTRLSIL.

The table lists this clone with a count of one. This chain connects TRBV30 to TRBJ2-7, with TRBD1 as a possible D gene (6 bases). Germline lookup yields CDR1 GTSNPN and CDR2 SVGIG (reference sequence). CDR3 length equals 12 residues. V lost 4 bases and J 2 bases, leaving 9 bases between the germline ends. The CDR3 DNA sequence: TGTGCCTGGACAGGGGCGCCCTACGAGCAGTACTTC. Translating gives CAWTGAPYEQYF.

The chain is built from TRBV18 and TRBJ1-1; D gene unclear. The CDR3 is 16 residues long. CDR1 is KGHSH and CDR2 is LQKENI in the germline V gene. V was shortened by 3 bases and J by 3 bases, with 17 bases between the two germline ends. The DNA of the CDR3 is TGTGCCAGCTCACCGCAAAACCCTCAAGAGTACACTGAAGCTTTCTTT. It translates to CASSPQNPQEYTEAFF.

The chain carries TRBV24-1 and TRBJ1-4, with 8 nucleotides matching TRBD1. The CDR3 has 12 amino acids. CDR1 and CDR2 from the germline V gene are KGHDR and SFDVKD. The ends lost 5 bases at V and 8 bases at J; junction bases unmatched: 0. The CDR3 nucleotides read TGTGCCACCAGTGGGACAGGGGAAAAACTGTTTTTT. Its protein is CATSGTGEKLFF.

The chain joins TRBV6-4 to TRBJ1-2; D call uncertain. Per the germline V gene, CDR1 is MRHNA and CDR2 is SNTAGT. V dropped 4 bases and J dropped 7 bases, with 10 bases sitting between them. The CDR3 is 12 amino acids. CDR3 nucleotide sequence: TGTGCCAGCAGTGCCTCACCAGGTGGCTACACCTTC. Translated, it gives CASSASPGGYTF.

The V call is TRBV7-3, the J call TRBJ2-3, with 7 bases lining up with TRBD2. This CDR3 region has 17 residues. The germline gives CDR1 SGHTA, CDR2 FQGTGA. Trimming cost V 1 base and J 6 bases; bases outside gene matches: 13. CDR3 nucleotides: TGTGCCAGCAGCTTAATGGGGAGGGCAGGGTCGTTGGATACGCAGTATTTT. This sequence encodes CASSLMGRAGSLDTQYF.

Only a few counts were recorded for this clone. Different DNA sequences within this sample yield the same CDR3. V usage is TRBV30 and J usage is TRBJ1-5; D is unclear. Germline V CDR1 and CDR2: GTSNPN, SVGIG (reference sequence). The CDR3 length is 13 residues. V lost 0 bases, J lost 2 bases, and 5 bases lay in between. In nucleotides, the CDR3 is TGTGCCTGGAGTGTCCGGGGCAATCAGCCCCAGCATTTT. Translated: CAWSVRGNQPQHF.

The chain joins TRBV3-1 (or the pseudogene TRBV3-2) to TRBJ2-7; D might be TRBD1 (5 bases). The CDR3 covers 13 residues. Trimming shortened V by 0 bases and J by 5 bases, and 8 bases separated the two germline ends. The germline V gene encodes CDR1 LGHDT and CDR2 YNNKEL (reference sequence). DNA of the CDR3: TGTGCCAGCAGCCAAGACAGGGTCAACGAGCAGTACTTC. Amino acids: CASSQDRVNEQYF.

The gene calls are TRBV19 and TRBJ1-4; tentative D call: TRBD1 (6 bases). Trimming removed 3 bases at V and 8 bases at J, with 13 bases between. Per the germline V gene, CDR1 is LNHDA and CDR2 is SQIVND (reference sequence). CDR3 length equals 14 residues. In DNA form, the CDR3 reads TGTGCCAGTAGTATCGGGACACAAGGAGAAAAACTGTTTTTT. It encodes CASSIGTQGEKLFF.

This sequence joins TRBV10-3 and TRBJ2-5; 7 nucleotides match TRBD1. In germline, CDR1 is ENHRY, CDR2 SYGVKD. The length of the CDR3 is 15 residues. The junction had 7 bases not matched to a gene; V was cut back by 5 bases and J by 1 base. Written as DNA, the CDR3 is TGTGCCATCAGTACACGGGACAGACCCCAAGAGACCCAGTACTTC. It codes for CAISTRDRPQETQYF.

The V gene is TRBV5-4, the J gene TRBJ1-1; D is undetermined. Trimming took 4 bases from V and 3 from J, leaving 16 bases between them. The CDR3 is made up of 15 amino acids. The germline V gene has CDR1 SGHNT and CDR2 YYREEE (reference sequence). The DNA for the CDR3 is TGTGCCAGCAGCCCGCTCGCGGGGATGGACACTGAAGCTTTCTTT. Translating gives CASSPLAGMDTEAFF.

The chain combines TRBV4-1 with TRBJ1-2; 9 bases match TRBD1. The germline gives CDR1 MGHRA, CDR2 YSYEKL. This CDR3 has 16 amino acids. With 3 bases clipped from V and 0 bases from J, the junction kept 5 bases outside the gene matches. In DNA, the CDR3 is TGCGCCAGCAGCCAGGGGGACAGGGAGGCTAACTATGGCTACACCTTC. Residues: CASSQGDREANYGYTF.